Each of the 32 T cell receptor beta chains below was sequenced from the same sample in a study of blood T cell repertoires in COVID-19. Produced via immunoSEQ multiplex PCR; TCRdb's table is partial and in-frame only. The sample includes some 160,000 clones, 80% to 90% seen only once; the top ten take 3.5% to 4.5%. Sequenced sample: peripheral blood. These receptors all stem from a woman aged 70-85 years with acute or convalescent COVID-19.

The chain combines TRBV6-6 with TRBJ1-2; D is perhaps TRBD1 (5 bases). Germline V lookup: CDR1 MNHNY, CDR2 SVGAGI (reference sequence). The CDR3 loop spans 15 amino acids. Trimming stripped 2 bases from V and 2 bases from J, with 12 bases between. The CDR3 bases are TGTGCCAGCAGTTACGCCCCGGGGGTCAACTATGGCTACACCTTC. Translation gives CASSYAPGVNYGYTF.

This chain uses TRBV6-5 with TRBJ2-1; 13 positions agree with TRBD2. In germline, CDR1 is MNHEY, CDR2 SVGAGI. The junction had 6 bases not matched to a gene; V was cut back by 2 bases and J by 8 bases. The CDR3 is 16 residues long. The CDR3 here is CASSYRTSGGSHEQFF. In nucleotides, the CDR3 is TGTGCCAGCAGTTACCGGACTAGCGGGGGTTCCCATGAGCAGTTCTTC.

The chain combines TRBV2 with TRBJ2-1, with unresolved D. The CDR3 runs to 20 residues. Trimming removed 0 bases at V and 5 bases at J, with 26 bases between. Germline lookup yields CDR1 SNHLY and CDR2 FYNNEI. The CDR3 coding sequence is TGTGCCAGCAGTGAAGCGCAGTCCCCGCGACGACTCCCAGAGGACAATGAGCAGTTCTTC. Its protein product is CASSEAQSPRRLPEDNEQFF. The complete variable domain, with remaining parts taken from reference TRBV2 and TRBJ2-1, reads EPEVTQTPSHQVTQMGQEVILRCVPISNHLYFYWYRQILGQKVEFLVSFYNNEISEKSEIFDDQFSVERPDGSNFTLKIRSTKLEDSAMYFCASSEAQSPRRLPEDNEQFFGPGTRLTVL.

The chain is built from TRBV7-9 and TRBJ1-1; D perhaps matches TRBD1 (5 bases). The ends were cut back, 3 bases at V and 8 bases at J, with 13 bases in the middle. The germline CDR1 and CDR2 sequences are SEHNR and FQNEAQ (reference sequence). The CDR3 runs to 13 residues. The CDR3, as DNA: TGTGCCAGCAGCTTTAACCAGGGACTGGAAGCTTTCTTT. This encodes CASSFNQGLEAFF.

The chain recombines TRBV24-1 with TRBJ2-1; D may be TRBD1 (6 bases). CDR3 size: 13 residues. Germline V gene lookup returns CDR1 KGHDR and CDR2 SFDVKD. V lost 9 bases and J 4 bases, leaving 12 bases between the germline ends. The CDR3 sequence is CATELTGYNEQFF. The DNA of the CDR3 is TGTGCCACCGAACTTACAGGGTACAATGAGCAGTTCTTC.

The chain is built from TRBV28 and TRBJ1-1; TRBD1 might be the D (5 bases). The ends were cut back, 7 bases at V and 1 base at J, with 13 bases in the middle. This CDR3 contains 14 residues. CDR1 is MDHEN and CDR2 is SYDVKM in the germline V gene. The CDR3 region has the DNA TGTGCCAGCACCCCCCTAACAGGGAACACTGAAGCTTTCTTT. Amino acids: CASTPLTGNTEAFF.

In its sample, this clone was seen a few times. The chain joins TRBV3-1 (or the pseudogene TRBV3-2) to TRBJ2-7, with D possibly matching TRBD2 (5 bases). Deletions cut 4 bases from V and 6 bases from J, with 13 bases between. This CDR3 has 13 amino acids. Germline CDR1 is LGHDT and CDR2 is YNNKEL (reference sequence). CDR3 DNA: TGTGCCAGCAGCCGTACGGTAGGAGGCGAGCAGTACTTC. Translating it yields CASSRTVGGEQYF.

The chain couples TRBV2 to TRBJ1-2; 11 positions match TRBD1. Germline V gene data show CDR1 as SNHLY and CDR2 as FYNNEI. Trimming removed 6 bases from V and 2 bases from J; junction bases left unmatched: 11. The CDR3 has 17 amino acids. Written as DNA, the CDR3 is TGTGCCAGCAGGGCGGGACAGGGGGTTCTGGGGAACTATGGCTACACCTTC. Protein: CASRAGQGVLGNYGYTF.

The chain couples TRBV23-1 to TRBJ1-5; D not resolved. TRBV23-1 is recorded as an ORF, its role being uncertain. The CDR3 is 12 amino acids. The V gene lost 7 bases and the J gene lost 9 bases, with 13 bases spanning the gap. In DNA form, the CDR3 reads TGCGCCAGCAATTCTCGGGAATGGCCCCAGCATTTT. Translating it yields CASNSREWPQHF.

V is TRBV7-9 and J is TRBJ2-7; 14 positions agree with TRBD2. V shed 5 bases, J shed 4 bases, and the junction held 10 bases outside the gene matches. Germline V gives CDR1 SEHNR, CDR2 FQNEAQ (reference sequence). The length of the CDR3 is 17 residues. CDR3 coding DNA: TGTGCCAGCAGCCATACCGGGACTAGCGGGAGCTCGTACGAGCAGTACTTC. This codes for CASSHTGTSGSSYEQYF.

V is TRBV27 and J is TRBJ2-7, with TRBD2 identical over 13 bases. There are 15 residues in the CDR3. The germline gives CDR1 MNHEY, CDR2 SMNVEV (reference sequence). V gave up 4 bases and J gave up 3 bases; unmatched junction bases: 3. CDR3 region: CASSYGTSGNYEQYF. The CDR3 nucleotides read TGTGCCAGCAGTTACGGGACTAGCGGGAACTACGAGCAGTACTTC.

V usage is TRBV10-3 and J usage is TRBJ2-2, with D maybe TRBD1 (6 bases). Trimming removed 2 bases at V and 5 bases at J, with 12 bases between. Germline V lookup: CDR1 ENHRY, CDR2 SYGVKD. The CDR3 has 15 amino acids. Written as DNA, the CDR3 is TGTGCCATCAGTGAGGGGGCAGGGGAGACCGGGGAGCTGTTTTTT. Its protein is CAISEGAGETGELFF.

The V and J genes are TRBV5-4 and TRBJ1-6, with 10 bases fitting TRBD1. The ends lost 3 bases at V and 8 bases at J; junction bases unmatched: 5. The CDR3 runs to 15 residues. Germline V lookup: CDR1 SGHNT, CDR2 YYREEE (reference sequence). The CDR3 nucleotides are TGTGCCAGCAGCTCGTCGACAGGGGGCTATTCACCCCTCCACTTT. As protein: CASSSSTGGYSPLHF.

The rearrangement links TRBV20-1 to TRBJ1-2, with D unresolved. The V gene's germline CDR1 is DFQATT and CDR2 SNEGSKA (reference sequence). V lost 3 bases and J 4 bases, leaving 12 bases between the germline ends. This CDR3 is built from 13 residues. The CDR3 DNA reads TGCAGTGCTAGTTCAAGCCAACTCTATGGCTACACCTTC. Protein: CSASSSQLYGYTF.

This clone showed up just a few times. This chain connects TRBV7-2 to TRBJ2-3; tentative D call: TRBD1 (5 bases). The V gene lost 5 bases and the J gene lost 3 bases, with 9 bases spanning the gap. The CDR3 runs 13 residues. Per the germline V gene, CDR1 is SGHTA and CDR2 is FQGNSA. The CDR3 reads CASSTYRTDTQYF. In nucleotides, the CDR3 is TGTGCCAGCAGCACCTACAGGACAGATACGCAGTATTTT.

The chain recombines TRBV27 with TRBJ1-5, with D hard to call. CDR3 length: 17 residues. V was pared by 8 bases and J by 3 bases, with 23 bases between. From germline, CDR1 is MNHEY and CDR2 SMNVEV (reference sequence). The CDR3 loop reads CASGLMGGLGSNQPQHF. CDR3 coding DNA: TGTGCCAGCGGATTAATGGGAGGGTTGGGGTCCAATCAGCCCCAGCATTTT.

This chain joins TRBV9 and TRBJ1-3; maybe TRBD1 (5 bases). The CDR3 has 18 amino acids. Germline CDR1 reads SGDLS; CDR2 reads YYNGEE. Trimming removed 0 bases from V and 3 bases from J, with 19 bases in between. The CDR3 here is CASSVESGSSADGNTIYF. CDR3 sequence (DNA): TGTGCCAGCAGCGTAGAATCAGGGTCTTCCGCGGATGGAAACACCATATATTTT.

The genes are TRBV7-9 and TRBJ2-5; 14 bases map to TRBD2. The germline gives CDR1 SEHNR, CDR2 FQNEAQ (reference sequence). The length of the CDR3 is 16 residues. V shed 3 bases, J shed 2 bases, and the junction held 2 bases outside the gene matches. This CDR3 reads CASSFRLAGGQETQYF. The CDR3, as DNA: TGTGCCAGCAGCTTTAGACTAGCGGGGGGGCAAGAGACCCAGTACTTC.

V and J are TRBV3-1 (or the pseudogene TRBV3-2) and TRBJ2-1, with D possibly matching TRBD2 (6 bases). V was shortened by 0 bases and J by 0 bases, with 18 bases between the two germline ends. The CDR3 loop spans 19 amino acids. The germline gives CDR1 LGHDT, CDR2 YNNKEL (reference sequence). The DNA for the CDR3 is TGTGCCAGCAGCCAAGAACGGCCCCGGGACGGGAGCTCCTACAATGAGCAGTTCTTC. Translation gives CASSQERPRDGSSYNEQFF.

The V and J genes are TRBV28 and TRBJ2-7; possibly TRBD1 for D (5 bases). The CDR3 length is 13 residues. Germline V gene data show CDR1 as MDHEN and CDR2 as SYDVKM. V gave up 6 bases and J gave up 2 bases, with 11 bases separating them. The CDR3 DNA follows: TGTGCCAGCAGGGCTACAGGAGCCTACGAGCAGTACTTC. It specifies CASRATGAYEQYF. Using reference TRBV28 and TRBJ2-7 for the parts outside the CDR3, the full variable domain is DVKVTQSSRYLVKRTGEKVFLECVQDMDHENMFWYRQDPGLGLRLIYFSYDVKMKEKGDIPEGYSVSREKKERFSLILESASTNQTSMYLCASRATGAYEQYFGPGTRLTVT.

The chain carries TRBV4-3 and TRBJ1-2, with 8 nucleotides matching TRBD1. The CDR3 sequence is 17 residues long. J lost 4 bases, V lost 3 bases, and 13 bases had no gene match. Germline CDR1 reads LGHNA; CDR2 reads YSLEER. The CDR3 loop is CASSQSGTGFRTYGYTF. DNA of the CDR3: TGCGCCAGCAGCCAGTCCGGGACAGGATTCCGCACCTATGGCTACACCTTC.

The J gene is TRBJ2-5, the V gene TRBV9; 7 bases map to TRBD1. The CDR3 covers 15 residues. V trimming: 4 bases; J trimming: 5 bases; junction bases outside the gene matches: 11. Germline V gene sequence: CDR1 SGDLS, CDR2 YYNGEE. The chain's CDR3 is CASSPRPTGWETQYF. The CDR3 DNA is TGTGCCAGCAGCCCTCGTCCGACAGGGTGGGAGACCCAGTACTTC.

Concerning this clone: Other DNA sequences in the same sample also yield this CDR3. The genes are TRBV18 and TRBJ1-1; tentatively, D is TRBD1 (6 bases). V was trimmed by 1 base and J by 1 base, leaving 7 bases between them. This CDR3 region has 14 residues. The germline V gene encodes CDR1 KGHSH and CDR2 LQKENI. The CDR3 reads CASSPLTGNTEAFF. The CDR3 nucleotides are TGTGCCAGCTCACCACTGACAGGGAACACTGAAGCTTTCTTT.

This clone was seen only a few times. CDR3 bases: TGTGCCAGCAGCTTAGGTCCATGGTCGAGCTCTGGAAACACCATATATTTT. Translated, it gives CASSLGPWSSSGNTIYF. This chain links TRBV11-2 with TRBJ1-3; D unclear. The CDR3 contains 17 residues. Trimming took off 1 base at V and 0 bases at J, with 13 bases between the two ends. The germline V gene has CDR1 SGHAT and CDR2 FQNNGV. Variable domain in full (rest from reference TRBV11-2 and TRBJ1-3): EAGVAQSPRYKIIEKRQSVAFWCNPISGHATLYWYQQILGQGPKLLIQFQNNGVVDDSQLPKDRFSAERLKGVDSTLKIQPAKLEDSAVYLCASSLGPWSSSGNTIYFGEGSWLTVV.

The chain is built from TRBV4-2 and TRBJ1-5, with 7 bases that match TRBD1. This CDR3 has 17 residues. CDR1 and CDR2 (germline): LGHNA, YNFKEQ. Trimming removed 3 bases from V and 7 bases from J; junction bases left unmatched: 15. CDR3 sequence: CASSQAKQGFTGQPQHF. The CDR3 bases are TGTGCCAGCAGCCAGGCCAAACAGGGGTTCACGGGCCAGCCCCAGCATTTT.

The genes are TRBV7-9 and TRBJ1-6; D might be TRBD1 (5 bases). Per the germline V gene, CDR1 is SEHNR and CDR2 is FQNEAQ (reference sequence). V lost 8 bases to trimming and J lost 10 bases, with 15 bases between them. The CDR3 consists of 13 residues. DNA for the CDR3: TGTGCCAGCGGGGAATCTAGGGGCTCACCCCTCCACTTT. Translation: CASGESRGSPLHF.

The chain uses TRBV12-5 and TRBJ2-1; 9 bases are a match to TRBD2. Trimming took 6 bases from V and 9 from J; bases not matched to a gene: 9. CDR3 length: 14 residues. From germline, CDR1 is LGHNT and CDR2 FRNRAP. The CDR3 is CASGVAGASVEQFF. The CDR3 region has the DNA TGTGCTAGTGGCGTAGCGGGGGCATCGGTTGAGCAGTTCTTC. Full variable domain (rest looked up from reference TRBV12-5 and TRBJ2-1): DARVTQTPRHKVTEMGQEVTMRCQPILGHNTVFWYRQTMMQGLELLAYFRNRAPLDDSGMPKDRFSAEMPDATLATLKIQPSEPRDSAVYFCASGVAGASVEQFFGPGTRLTVL.

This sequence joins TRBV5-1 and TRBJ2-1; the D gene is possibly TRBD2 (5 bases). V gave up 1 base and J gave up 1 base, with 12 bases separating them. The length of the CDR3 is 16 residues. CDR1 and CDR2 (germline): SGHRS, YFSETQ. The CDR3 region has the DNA TGCGCCAGCAGCTTGACCGGAGGTGCTTCCTACAATGAGCAGTTCTTC. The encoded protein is CASSLTGGASYNEQFF.

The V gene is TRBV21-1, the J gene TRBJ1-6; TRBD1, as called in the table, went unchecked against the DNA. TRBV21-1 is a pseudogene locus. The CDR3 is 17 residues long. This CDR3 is CASSKYLFRGRNSPLHF. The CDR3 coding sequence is TGTGCCAGCAGCAAGTACCTCTTCAGGGGGCGTAATTCACCCCTCCACTTT.

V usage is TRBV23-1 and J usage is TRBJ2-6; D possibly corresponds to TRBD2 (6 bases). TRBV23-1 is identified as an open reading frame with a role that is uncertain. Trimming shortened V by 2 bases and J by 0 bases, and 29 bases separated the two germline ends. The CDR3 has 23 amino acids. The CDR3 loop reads CASSQKGGYRFPNGDSGANVLTF. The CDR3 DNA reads TGCGCCAGCAGTCAAAAGGGAGGATACAGGTTCCCGAACGGGGACTCTGGGGCCAACGTCCTGACTTTC.

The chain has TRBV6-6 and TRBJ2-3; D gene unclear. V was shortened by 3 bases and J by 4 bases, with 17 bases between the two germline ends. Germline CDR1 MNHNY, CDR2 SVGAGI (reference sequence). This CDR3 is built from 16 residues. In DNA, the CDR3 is TGTGCCAGCAGTTATGCCGTGGGCTACGGCGCAGATACGCAGTATTTT. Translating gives CASSYAVGYGADTQYF.

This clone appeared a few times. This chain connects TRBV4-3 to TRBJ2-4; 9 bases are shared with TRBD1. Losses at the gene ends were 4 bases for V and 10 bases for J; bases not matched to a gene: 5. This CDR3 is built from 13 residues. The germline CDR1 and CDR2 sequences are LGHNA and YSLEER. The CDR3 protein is CASSLTGQGIQYF. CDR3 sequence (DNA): TGCGCCAGCAGCCTAACGGGACAGGGTATTCAGTACTTC.